Following are 28 T cell receptor beta chains from one sample sequenced in a study of siplizumab effects on memory and regulatory T cells. Profiling relied on immunoSEQ multiplex PCR, and the TCRdb table lists in-frame clones only, not all of them. The sample has 60,000 to 80,000 clones, approximately 82% seen once. What was sequenced was memory CD4+ T cells sorted from blood. Source of these receptors: a human donor in good health.

The chain joins TRBV29-1 to TRBJ2-2; D possibly corresponds to TRBD2 (5 bases). Germline values: CDR1 SQVTM, CDR2 ANQGSEA. The CDR3 contains 16 residues. V shed 4 bases and J shed 5 bases, with 20 bases lying between them. The CDR3 region is CSVVGPGVGGTGELFF. The DNA for the CDR3 is TGCAGCGTTGTGGGTCCTGGGGTTGGCGGGACCGGGGAGCTGTTTTTT.

This clone has more than one count but fewer than ten. The rearrangement joins TRBV13 to TRBJ2-1; 8 positions match TRBD2. Germline CDR1 is PRHDT and CDR2 is FYEKMQ (reference sequence). The CDR3 sequence is 14 residues long. V lost 6 bases, J lost 8 bases, and 9 bases stayed unmatched. Written as DNA, the CDR3 is TGTGCCAGCAGTAGAAGCGGGAGAAGAGATGAGCAGTTCTTC. Translation gives CASSRSGRRDEQFF.

The CDR3 coding sequence is TGTGCCAGCAGTCCCTTCCGGCCAGGGGCAAAGGGCGAGCAGTACTTC. It translates to CASSPFRPGAKGEQYF. The rearrangement uses TRBV7-2 and TRBJ2-7; a weak D match, TRBD1 (6 bases). Germline V gene data show CDR1 as SGHTA and CDR2 as FQGNSA. Trimming stripped 6 bases from V and 6 bases from J, with 24 bases between. The CDR3 contains 16 residues.

This clone was recorded once. The J gene is TRBJ2-1, the V gene TRBV29-1; D unclear. CDR1 SQVTM and CDR2 ANQGSEA come from the germline V gene. The V end lost 4 bases, the J end lost 5 bases, and 9 bases lay between the germline ends. This CDR3 is built from 12 residues. The CDR3 nucleotides read TGCAGCGTTGTGAGGCAAAACAATGAGCAGTTCTTC. Protein: CSVVRQNNEQFF.

This chain connects TRBV10-3 to TRBJ2-3; 10 nucleotides match TRBD1. J lost 1 base, V lost 6 bases, and 7 bases had no gene match. Germline CDR1 and CDR2: ENHRY and SYGVKD. The CDR3 loop spans 16 amino acids. CDR3 in amino acids: CAIRTGTGVGTDTQYF. The CDR3 region has the DNA TGTGCCATCAGGACCGGGACAGGGGTTGGCACAGATACGCAGTATTTT.

The chain joins TRBV2 to TRBJ1-6, with no clear D. The CDR3 runs 16 residues. Germline V CDR1 and CDR2: SNHLY, FYNNEI. Trimming took 0 bases from V and 0 from J, leaving 6 bases between them. The chain's CDR3 is CASSEAYSSYNSPLHF. The CDR3, as DNA: TGTGCCAGCAGTGAAGCCTATAGCTCCTATAATTCACCCCTCCACTTT.

The chain combines TRBV30 with TRBJ1-1, with D unresolved. CDR3 length equals 13 residues. Germline V gene data show CDR1 as GTSNPN and CDR2 as SVGIG (reference sequence). Trimming pared 1 base from V and 1 base from J, leaving 7 bases between. The DNA for the CDR3 is TGTGCCTGGAGTGCCCAGAGGAACACTGAAGCTTTCTTT. This codes for CAWSAQRNTEAFF.

The chain uses TRBV6-5 and TRBJ1-1; D may be TRBD1 (6 bases). This CDR3 is built from 13 residues. The germline V gene encodes CDR1 MNHEY and CDR2 SVGAGI. V was clipped by 7 bases and J by 5 bases, with 14 bases between them. CDR3 coding DNA: TGTGCCAGCAATCTACAGGGAGGGACTGAAGCTTTCTTT. This codes for CASNLQGGTEAFF.

As for this clone: At the DNA level, this CDR3 is encoded by other sequences in the same sample as well. The gene calls are TRBV6-5 and TRBJ1-2, with D perhaps matching TRBD1 (6 bases). Trimming cost V 5 bases and J 4 bases, with 14 bases left between them. CDR1 is MNHEY and CDR2 is SVGAGI in the germline V gene. The length of the CDR3 is 14 residues. For the CDR3, the DNA is TGTGCCAGCAGTAACACCGGGACATCCTATGGCTACACCTTC. Its translation is CASSNTGTSYGYTF.

The chain combines TRBV7-2 with TRBJ2-3, with D hard to call. CDR3 length: 14 amino acids. Trimming shortened V by 4 bases and J by 2 bases, and 10 bases separated the two germline ends. Germline V gene lookup returns CDR1 SGHTA and CDR2 FQGNSA. Here the CDR3 DNA reads TGTGCCAGCAGCTCCCTAAGCGACACAGATACGCAGTATTTT. Its protein is CASSSLSDTDTQYF.

The chain joins TRBV4-2 to TRBJ2-7; no firm D call. CDR1 is LGHNA and CDR2 is YNFKEQ in the germline V gene. The CDR3 is made up of 14 amino acids. The ends were cut back, 1 base at V and 1 base at J, with 8 bases in the middle. CDR3 nucleotide sequence: TGTGCCAGCAGCCAAGGGGTAGGGTCCTACGAGCAGTACTTC. Translation gives CASSQGVGSYEQYF.

This clone occurred a few times. The CDR3 sequence: CASSPVGERYEQYF. CDR3 sequence (DNA): TGTGCCAGCAGCCCCGTAGGGGAAAGGTACGAGCAGTACTTC. The V gene is TRBV4-2, the J gene TRBJ2-7; D may be TRBD1 (5 bases). Germline V gene data show CDR1 as LGHNA and CDR2 as YNFKEQ. V lost 4 bases, J lost 4 bases, and 14 bases lay in between. The CDR3 spans 14 residues.

The chain combines TRBV7-9 with TRBJ2-1; no definite D call. With 5 bases removed from V and 6 bases from J, the gap between germline ends came to 11 bases. CDR1 is SEHNR, CDR2 FQNEAQ, per germline (reference sequence). The CDR3 has 13 residues. The CDR3 loop reads CASSPTLGNEQFF. DNA of the CDR3: TGTGCCAGCAGCCCTACCCTGGGCAATGAGCAGTTCTTC.

This clone has only one observation. This chain links TRBV19 with TRBJ1-1; TRBD1 matches at 7 bases. Germline CDR1 is LNHDA and CDR2 is SQIVND (reference sequence). CDR3 length equals 15 residues. J gave up 1 base and V 3 bases, and 5 bases lay outside the gene matches. The CDR3 DNA reads TGTGCCAGTAGTATTACAGGGGATGCGAACACTGAAGCTTTCTTT. Translated, it gives CASSITGDANTEAFF.

The chain couples TRBV10-3 to TRBJ2-4; 7 positions match TRBD2. Trimming cost V 3 bases and J 6 bases; bases outside gene matches: 5. The CDR3 contains 14 residues. Per the germline V gene, CDR1 is ENHRY and CDR2 is SYGVKD. The CDR3 sequence is CAISDSSGGNIQYF. The CDR3 nucleotides read TGTGCCATCAGTGACTCCTCGGGAGGAAACATTCAGTACTTC.

This chain uses TRBV2 with TRBJ2-7; possible D gene TRBD2, 5 bases. CDR1 and CDR2 (germline): SNHLY, FYNNEI. V dropped 6 bases and J dropped 4 bases, with 13 bases sitting between them. The CDR3 consists of 13 residues. The CDR3 coding sequence is TGTGCCAGCAGGGTAGAGGGCGGTTACGAGCAGTACTTC. Amino acids: CASRVEGGYEQYF.

For this clone: Germline is not matched at one junction end, which may reflect a read error. This chain connects TRBV10-3 to TRBJ1-1; weak D call: TRBD1 (6 bases). The CDR3 has 12 residues. The germline gives CDR1 ENHRY, CDR2 SYGVKD. The CDR3 nucleotides are TGTGCCATCAGTGCCGACAGGTACGGAGTGGTCTTT. Its protein product is CAISADRYGVVF.

This chain connects TRBV6-1 to TRBJ1-5; D is unresolved. Germline-derived CDR1 and CDR2 are MNHNS and SASEGT. V was trimmed by 1 base and J by 6 bases, leaving 1 base between them. The CDR3 sequence is 11 residues long. This CDR3 reads CASSEVQPQHF. The CDR3 coding sequence is TGTGCCAGCAGTGAAGTTCAGCCCCAGCATTTT.

This chain connects TRBV6-5 to TRBJ1-1; tentative D call: TRBD1 (5 bases). CDR1 and CDR2 (germline): MNHEY, SVGAGI. Trimming cost V 5 bases and J 6 bases, with 16 bases left between them. CDR3 size: 14 residues. The DNA for the CDR3 is TGTGCCAGCAGTCCCCCATATCCAGGGTCTGAAGCTTTCTTT. Translating gives CASSPPYPGSEAFF.

The V gene is TRBV7-6, the J gene TRBJ1-1; possibly TRBD1 for D (5 bases). CDR1 is SGHVS, CDR2 FNYEAQ, per germline. The CDR3 covers 13 residues. V was clipped by 5 bases and J by 1 base, with 8 bases between them. The CDR3 region is CASSTQGNTEAFF. The CDR3 nucleotides read TGTGCCAGCAGCACTCAGGGGAACACTGAAGCTTTCTTT.

CDR3 amino acids: CASSRLPSREKLFF. The CDR3 DNA sequence: TGTGCCAGCAGCCGACTCCCCTCACGAGAAAAACTGTTTTTT. This chain connects TRBV9 to TRBJ1-4; D not resolved. The V gene lost 4 bases and the J gene lost 8 bases, with 15 bases spanning the gap. Germline V gene data show CDR1 as SGDLS and CDR2 as YYNGEE. CDR3 size: 14 residues.

V gene TRBV10-2 combines with J gene TRBJ1-5; possibly TRBD1 for D (5 bases). Germline lookup yields CDR1 WSHSY and CDR2 SAAADI. V was trimmed by 4 bases and J by 0 bases, leaving 7 bases between them. This CDR3 comprises 14 residues. In DNA, the CDR3 is TGCGCCAGCAGTGGACAGAATAGCAATCAGCCCCAGCATTTT. This codes for CASSGQNSNQPQHF.

This rearrangement joins TRBV2 to TRBJ2-5; 14 bases match TRBD2. This CDR3 has 15 amino acids. The V segment lost 5 bases and the J segment 6 bases; nucleotides outside the gene matches: 5. Germline CDR1 reads SNHLY; CDR2 reads FYNNEI. The chain's CDR3 is CASSPTSGGAQTQYF. The CDR3 nucleotides read TGTGCCAGCAGTCCGACTAGCGGGGGGGCACAGACCCAGTACTTC.

This clone was counted only a few times. Different DNA sequences within this sample yield the same CDR3. CDR3 protein: CASSQVLMNTEAFF. CDR3 sequence (DNA): TGCGCCAGCAGCCAGGTCCTTATGAACACTGAAGCTTTCTTT. The chain employs TRBV4-1 and TRBJ1-1; D remains unclear. The germline gives CDR1 MGHRA, CDR2 YSYEKL. This CDR3 has 14 residues. V lost 3 bases to trimming and J lost 0 bases, with 8 bases between them.

The chain is built from TRBV5-1 and TRBJ2-7; 9 bases agree with TRBD1. The V and J ends lost 2 bases and 6 bases, in that order; junction bases with no gene match: 6. Germline V gives CDR1 SGHRS, CDR2 YFSETQ. CDR3 length: 14 residues. The CDR3 sequence is CASSLPGTGSEQYF. DNA of the CDR3: TGCGCCAGCAGCTTACCCGGGACAGGGAGCGAGCAGTACTTC. Combining the CDR3 with reference TRBV5-1 and TRBJ2-7 gives the whole variable domain KAGVTQTPRYLIKTRGQQVTLSCSPISGHRSVSWYQQTPGQGLQFLFEYFSETQRNKGNFPGRFSGRQFSNSRSEMNVSTLELGDSALYLCASSLPGTGSEQYFGPGTRLTVT.

The chain has TRBV6-6 and TRBJ1-3; D is unresolved. The CDR3 has 15 residues. Germline lookup yields CDR1 MNHNY and CDR2 SVGAGI (reference sequence). V gave up 8 bases and J gave up 2 bases, with 16 bases separating them. The CDR3 sequence is CASVFRGLTGNTIYF. The CDR3 DNA sequence: TGTGCCAGCGTCTTTCGGGGTCTCACTGGAAACACCATATATTTT.

This sequence joins TRBV7-9 and TRBJ2-2; TRBD1 matches at 10 bases. Germline V gene sequence: CDR1 SEHNR, CDR2 FQNEAQ (reference sequence). V lost 11 bases to trimming and J lost 2 bases; unmatched junction nucleotides: 8. This CDR3 is 15 amino acids long. The CDR3 DNA follows: TGTGCCGCGGGGACAGGGGCTCTCAACACCGGGGAGCTGTTTTTT. Translated: CAAGTGALNTGELFF.

This clone appeared a single time. The junction differs from germline at one of its ends, possibly a read error. V is TRBV6-1 and J is TRBJ1-2; D not certain. Germline values: CDR1 MNHNS, CDR2 SASEGT. The CDR3 is 13 residues long. CDR3 loop: CATSPPHGDGYTF. CDR3 coding DNA: TGTGCCACCAGTCCTCCCCACGGCGATGGCTACACCTTC.